This note documents a single TCR beta chain sequence. The sample is drawn from a study of blood T cell repertoires in COVID-19. Study at large: Specimens from acute and convalescent COVID-19 originated in the United States, Italy and Spain. PBMCs, B-cell-depleted T cells, or T cells provided the cDNA or gDNA that made up the material.

Trimming pared 0 bases from V and 3 bases from J, leaving 9 bases between. CDR3 size: 15 residues. CDR1 is LNHDA, CDR2 SQIVND, per germline (reference sequence). Per the original methods: Using reference gene primer amplification, nucleated cell counts were estimated. Assay used: immunoSEQ multiplex PCR; TCRdb lists only in-frame clones, some missing. V and J calls and clone size are copied from that table; D and trimming were computed from the DNA. In the table there are about 170,000 clones, about 87% of which are singletons. The sequence derives from a man in his sixties with acute or convalescent COVID-19. This chain connects TRBV19 to TRBJ1-3; D might be TRBD1 (6 bases). The sample was peripheral blood. The CDR3 loop reads CASSIDDRHGNTIYF. The CDR3 nucleotides are TGTGCCAGTAGTATAGATGACAGGCATGGAAACACCATATATTTT. The full variable domain, its missing parts supplied by reference TRBV19 and TRBJ1-3, is DGGITQSPKYLFRKEGQNVTLSCEQNLNHDAMYWYRQDPGQGLRLIYYSQIVNDFQKGDIAEGYSVSREKKESFPLTVTSAQKNPTAFYLCASSIDDRHGNTIYFGEGSWLTVV.